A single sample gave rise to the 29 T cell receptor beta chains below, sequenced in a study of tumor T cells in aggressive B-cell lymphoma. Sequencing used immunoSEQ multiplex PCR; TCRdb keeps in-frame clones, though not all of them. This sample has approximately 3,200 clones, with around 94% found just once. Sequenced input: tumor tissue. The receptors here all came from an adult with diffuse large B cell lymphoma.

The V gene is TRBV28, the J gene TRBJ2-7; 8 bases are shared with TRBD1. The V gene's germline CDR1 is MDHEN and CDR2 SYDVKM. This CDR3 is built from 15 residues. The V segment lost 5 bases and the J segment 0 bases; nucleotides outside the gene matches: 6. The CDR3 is CASSQTGASSYEQYF. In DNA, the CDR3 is TGTGCCAGCAGTCAGACAGGGGCGAGCTCCTACGAGCAGTACTTC.

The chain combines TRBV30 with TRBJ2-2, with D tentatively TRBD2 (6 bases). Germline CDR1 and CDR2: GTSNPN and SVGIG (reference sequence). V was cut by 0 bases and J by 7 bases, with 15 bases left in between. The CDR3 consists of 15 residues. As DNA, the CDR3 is TGTGCCTGGAGTGTAGGATCGGGAGCGTTCGGGGAGCTGTTTTTT. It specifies CAWSVGSGAFGELFF.

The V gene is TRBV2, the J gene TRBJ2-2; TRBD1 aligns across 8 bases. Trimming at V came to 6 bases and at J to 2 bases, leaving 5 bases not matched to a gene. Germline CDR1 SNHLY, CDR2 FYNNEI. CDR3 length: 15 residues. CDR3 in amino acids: CASRGDRTNTGELFF. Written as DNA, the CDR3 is TGTGCCAGCAGAGGGGACAGGACAAACACCGGGGAGCTGTTTTTT.

This chain's CDR3 is CASSQGQAYEQYF. The CDR3, as DNA: TGTGCCAGCTCACAGGGACAAGCCTACGAGCAGTACTTC. This chain connects TRBV18 to TRBJ2-7; possibly TRBD1 for D (6 bases). Trimming removed 4 bases at V and 2 bases at J, with 9 bases between. The CDR3 extends over 13 amino acids. Germline V lookup: CDR1 KGHSH, CDR2 LQKENI.

CDR3 coding DNA: TGTGCCTCCTCAGCTAACTATGGCTACACCTTC. Protein sequence: CASSANYGYTF. V is TRBV30 and J is TRBJ1-2; D gene ambiguous. V dropped 7 bases and J dropped 0 bases, with 6 bases sitting between them. CDR1 GTSNPN and CDR2 SVGIG come from the germline V gene (reference sequence). CDR3 size: 11 residues.

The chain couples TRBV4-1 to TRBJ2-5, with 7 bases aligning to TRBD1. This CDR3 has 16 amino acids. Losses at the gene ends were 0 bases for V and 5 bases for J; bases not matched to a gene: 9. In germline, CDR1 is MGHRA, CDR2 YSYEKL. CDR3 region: CASSQEPHRGRETQYF. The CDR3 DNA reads TGCGCCAGCAGCCAAGAACCCCACAGGGGAAGGGAGACCCAGTACTTC.

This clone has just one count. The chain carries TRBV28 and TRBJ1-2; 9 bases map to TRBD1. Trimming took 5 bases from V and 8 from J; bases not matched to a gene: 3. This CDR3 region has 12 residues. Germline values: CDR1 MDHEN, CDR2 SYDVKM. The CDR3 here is CASSGQGWGYTF. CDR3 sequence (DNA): TGTGCCAGCAGTGGACAGGGGTGGGGCTACACCTTC.

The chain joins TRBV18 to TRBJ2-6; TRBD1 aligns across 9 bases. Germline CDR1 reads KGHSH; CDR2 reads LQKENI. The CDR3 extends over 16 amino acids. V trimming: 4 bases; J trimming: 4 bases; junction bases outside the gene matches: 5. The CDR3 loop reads CASSQGQGAGANVLTF. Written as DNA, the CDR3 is TGTGCCAGCTCACAGGGACAGGGTGCCGGGGCCAACGTCCTGACTTTC. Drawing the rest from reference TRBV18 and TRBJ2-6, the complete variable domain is NAGVMQNPRHLVRRRGQEARLRCSPMKGHSHVYWYRQLPEEGLKFMVYLQKENIIDESGMPKERFSAEFPKEGPSILRIQQVVRGDSAAYFCASSQGQGAGANVLTFGAGSRLTVL.

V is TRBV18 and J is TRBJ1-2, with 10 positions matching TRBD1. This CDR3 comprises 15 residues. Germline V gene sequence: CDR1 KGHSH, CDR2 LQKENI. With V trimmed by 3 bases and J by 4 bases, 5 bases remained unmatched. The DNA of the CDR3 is TGTGCCAGCTCACCTACGGGACAGGGGCTCTATGGCTACACCTTC. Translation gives CASSPTGQGLYGYTF.

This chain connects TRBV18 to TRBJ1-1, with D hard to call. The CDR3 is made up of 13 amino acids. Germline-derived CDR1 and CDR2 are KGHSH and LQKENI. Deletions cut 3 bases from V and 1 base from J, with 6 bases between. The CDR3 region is CASSPGGNTEAFF. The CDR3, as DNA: TGTGCCAGCTCACCGGGAGGGAACACTGAAGCTTTCTTT. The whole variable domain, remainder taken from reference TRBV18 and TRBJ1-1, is NAGVMQNPRHLVRRRGQEARLRCSPMKGHSHVYWYRQLPEEGLKFMVYLQKENIIDESGMPKERFSAEFPKEGPSILRIQQVVRGDSAAYFCASSPGGNTEAFFGQGTRLTVV.

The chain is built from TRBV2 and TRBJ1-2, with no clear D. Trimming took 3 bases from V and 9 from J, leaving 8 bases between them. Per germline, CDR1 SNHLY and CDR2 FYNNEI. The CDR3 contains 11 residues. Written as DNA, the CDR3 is TGTGCCAGCAGTGAGGAGACGCGCTACACCTTC. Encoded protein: CASSEETRYTF.

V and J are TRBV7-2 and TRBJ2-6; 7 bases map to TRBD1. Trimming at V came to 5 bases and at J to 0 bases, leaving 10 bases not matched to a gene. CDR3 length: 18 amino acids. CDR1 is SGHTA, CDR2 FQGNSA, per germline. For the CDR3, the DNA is TGTGCCAGCAGCCCGCGTCTCAGGACAGGCTCTGGGGCCAACGTCCTGACTTTC. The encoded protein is CASSPRLRTGSGANVLTF.

In nucleotides, the CDR3 is TGTGCCAGCAGACAACCGAATCAGCCCCAGCATTTT. It specifies CASRQPNQPQHF. The chain uses TRBV28 and TRBJ1-5; D gene unclear. The CDR3 loop spans 12 amino acids. The ends were cut back, 6 bases at V and 4 bases at J, with 7 bases in the middle. Germline V gene sequence: CDR1 MDHEN, CDR2 SYDVKM.

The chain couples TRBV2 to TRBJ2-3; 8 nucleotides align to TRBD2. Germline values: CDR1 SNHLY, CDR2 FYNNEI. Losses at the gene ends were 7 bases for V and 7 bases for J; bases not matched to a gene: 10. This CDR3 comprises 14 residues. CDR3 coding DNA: TGTGCCAGCACCACGGCGGGGGGCGTTAATACGCAGTATTTT. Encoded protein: CASTTAGGVNTQYF.

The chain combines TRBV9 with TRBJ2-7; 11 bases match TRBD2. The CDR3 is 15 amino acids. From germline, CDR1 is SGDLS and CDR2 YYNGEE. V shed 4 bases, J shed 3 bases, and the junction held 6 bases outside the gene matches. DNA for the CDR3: TGTGCCAGCAGCATAGCGGGAGGGCCAGACTACGAGCAGTACTTC. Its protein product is CASSIAGGPDYEQYF.

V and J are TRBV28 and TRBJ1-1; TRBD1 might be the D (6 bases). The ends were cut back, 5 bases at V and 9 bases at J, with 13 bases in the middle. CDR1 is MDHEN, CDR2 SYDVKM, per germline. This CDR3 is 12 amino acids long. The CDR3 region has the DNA TGTGCCAGCAGTACCGGGACACGGAAAGCTTTCTTT. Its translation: CASSTGTRKAFF. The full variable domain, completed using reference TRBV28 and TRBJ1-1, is DVKVTQSSRYLVKRTGEKVFLECVQDMDHENMFWYRQDPGLGLRLIYFSYDVKMKEKGDIPEGYSVSREKKERFSLILESASTNQTSMYLCASSTGTRKAFFGQGTRLTVV.

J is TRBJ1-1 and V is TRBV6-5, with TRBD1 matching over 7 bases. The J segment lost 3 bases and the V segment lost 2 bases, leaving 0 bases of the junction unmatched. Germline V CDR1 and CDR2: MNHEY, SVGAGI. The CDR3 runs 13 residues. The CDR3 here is CASSYDRDTEAFF. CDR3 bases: TGTGCCAGCAGTTACGACAGGGACACTGAAGCTTTCTTT.

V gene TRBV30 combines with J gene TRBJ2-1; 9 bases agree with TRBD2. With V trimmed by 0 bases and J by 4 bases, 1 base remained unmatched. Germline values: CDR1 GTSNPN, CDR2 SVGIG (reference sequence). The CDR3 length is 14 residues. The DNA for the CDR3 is TGTGCCTGGAGTGTAGGACTAGCGTACAATGAGCAGTTCTTC. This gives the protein CAWSVGLAYNEQFF.

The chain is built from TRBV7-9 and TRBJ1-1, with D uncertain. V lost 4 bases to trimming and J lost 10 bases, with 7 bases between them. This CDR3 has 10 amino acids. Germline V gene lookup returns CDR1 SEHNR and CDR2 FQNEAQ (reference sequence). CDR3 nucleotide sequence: TGTGCCAGCAGCTCCGGTGGAGCTTTCTTT. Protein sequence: CASSSGGAFF.

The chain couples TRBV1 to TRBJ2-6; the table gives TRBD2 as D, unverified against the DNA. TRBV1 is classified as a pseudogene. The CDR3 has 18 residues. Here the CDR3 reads CTSRWQRCAQSRANVLTF. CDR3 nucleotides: TGCACCAGCAGGTGGCAGCGTTGTGCACAAAGTCGGGCCAACGTCCTGACTTTC.

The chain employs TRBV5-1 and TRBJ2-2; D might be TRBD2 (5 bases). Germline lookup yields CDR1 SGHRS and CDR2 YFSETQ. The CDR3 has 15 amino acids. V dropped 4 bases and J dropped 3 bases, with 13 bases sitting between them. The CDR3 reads CASSRSLADTGELFF. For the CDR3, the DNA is TGCGCCAGCAGCCGCTCTCTAGCCGACACCGGGGAGCTGTTTTTT.

The CDR3 protein is CASSKGQLSNQPQHF. CDR3 sequence (DNA): TGTGCCAGTAGTAAGGGACAGCTTAGCAATCAGCCCCAGCATTTT. The V gene is TRBV19, the J gene TRBJ1-5, with 7 bases fitting TRBD1. Germline loops: CDR1 LNHDA, CDR2 SQIVND (reference sequence). The CDR3 is 15 residues long. The V and J ends lost 4 bases and 0 bases, in that order; junction bases with no gene match: 3.

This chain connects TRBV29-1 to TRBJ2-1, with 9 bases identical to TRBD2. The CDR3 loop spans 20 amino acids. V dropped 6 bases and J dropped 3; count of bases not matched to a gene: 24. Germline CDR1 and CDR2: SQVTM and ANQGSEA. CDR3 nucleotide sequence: TGCAGCGTCCGAACCCGCGGACAGGACTGGGCGGGAGGGGTCTACAATGAGCAGTTCTTC. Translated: CSVRTRGQDWAGGVYNEQFF.

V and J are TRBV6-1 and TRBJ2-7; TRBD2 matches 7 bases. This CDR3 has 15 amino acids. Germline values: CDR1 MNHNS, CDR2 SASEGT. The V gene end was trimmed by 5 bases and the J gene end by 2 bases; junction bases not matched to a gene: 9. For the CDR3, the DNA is TGTGCCAGCAGTATCGAACTAGCGCGGGCCTACGAGCAGTACTTC. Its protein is CASSIELARAYEQYF.

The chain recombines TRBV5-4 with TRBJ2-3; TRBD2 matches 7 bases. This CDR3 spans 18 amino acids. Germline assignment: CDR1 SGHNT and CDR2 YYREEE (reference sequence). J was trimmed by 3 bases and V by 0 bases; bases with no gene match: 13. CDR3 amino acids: CASSLDPAGSAVTDTQYF. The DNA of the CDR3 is TGTGCCAGCAGCTTGGATCCAGCGGGGTCAGCGGTAACAGATACGCAGTATTTT.

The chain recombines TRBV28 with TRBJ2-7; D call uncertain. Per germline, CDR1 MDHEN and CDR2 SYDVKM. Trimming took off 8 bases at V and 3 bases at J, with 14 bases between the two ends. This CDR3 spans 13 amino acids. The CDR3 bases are TGTGCCAGCTCAGTGTTAGCTGGCTACGAGCAGTACTTC. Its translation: CASSVLAGYEQYF.

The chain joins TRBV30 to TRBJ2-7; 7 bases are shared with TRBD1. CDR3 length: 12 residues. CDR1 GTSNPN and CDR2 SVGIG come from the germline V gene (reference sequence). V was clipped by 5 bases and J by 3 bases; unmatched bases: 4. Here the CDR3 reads CAWGGQFYEQYF. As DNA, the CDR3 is TGTGCCTGGGGGGGACAGTTCTACGAGCAGTACTTC.

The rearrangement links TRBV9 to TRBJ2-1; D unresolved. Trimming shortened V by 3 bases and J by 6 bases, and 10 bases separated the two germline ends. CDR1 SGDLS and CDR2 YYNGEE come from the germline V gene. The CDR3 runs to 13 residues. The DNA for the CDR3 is TGTGCCAGCAGCGGAGACTCTTTCAATGAGCAGTTCTTC. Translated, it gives CASSGDSFNEQFF.

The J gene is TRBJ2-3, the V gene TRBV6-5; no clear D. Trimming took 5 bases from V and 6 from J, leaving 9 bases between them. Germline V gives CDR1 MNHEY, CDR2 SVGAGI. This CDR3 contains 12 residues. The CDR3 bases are TGTGCCAGCAGTCGAATCGGGGATACGCAGTATTTT. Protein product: CASSRIGDTQYF.